Listed below are T cell receptor beta chains from one sample, sequenced in a study of cytomegalovirus exposure and HLA in healthy donors. TCRdb's copy holds only in-frame clones and misses some; the assay was immunoSEQ multiplex PCR. This sample carries over 95,000 clones, 67% of them seen once, and the ten largest clones take about 7.7%. The sequencing input was PBMCs. These receptors all stem from a young man in good health and CMV-seropositive. The CDR3 runs from the conserved cysteine through the conserved F or W. A D gene is named only where the DNA matches it firmly. Some rows mark clone size as missing; the rest say once, few, many or name a class of expanded clone.

D gene,V gene,J gene,clone size,CDR3 DNA,CDR3 protein
.,TRBV2,TRBJ2-2,few,TGTGCCAGCAGCTTCACCGGGGAGCTGTTTTTT,CASSFTGELFF
.,TRBV5-1,TRBJ1-2,.,TGCGCCAGCGCCTTACCAACAGGGAACTATGGCTACACCTTC,CASALPTGNYGYTF
TRBD2,TRBV5-4,TRBJ2-3,.,TGTGCCAGCAGCTTCGGGGGCAGGACTAGCGGGGGAGATACGCAGTATTTT,CASSFGGRTSGGDTQYF
.,TRBV6-4,TRBJ2-2,few,TGTGCCAGCAGTGAAGGGGACACCGGGGAGCTGTTTTTT,CASSEGDTGELFF
TRBD1,TRBV6-5,TRBJ1-1,.,TGTGCCAGCAAACAGGGGAAGAAGGGTGGGACTGAAGCTTTCTTT,CASKQGKKGGTEAFF
TRBD1,TRBV27,TRBJ1-2,.,TGTGCCAGCAGTTTATACTGGGACAGGGTATTTATCTATGGCTACACCTTC,CASSLYWDRVFIYGYTF
.,TRBV6-1,TRBJ1-6,.,TGTGCCAGCAGTGAATTGGGCAATTCACCCCTCCACTTT,CASSELGNSPLHF
.,TRBV6-4,TRBJ2-7,.,TGTGCCAGCAGTGACTCTGGAGGGTCCTCCTACGAGCAGTACTTC,CASSDSGGSSYEQYF
TRBD2,TRBV7-7,TRBJ2-7,.,TGTGCCAGCAGCTTACCCCAACCTAGCGGGGGCGGCGAGCAGTACTTC,CASSLPQPSGGGEQYF
.,TRBV18,TRBJ2-1,.,TGTGCCAGCTCACAGAGCTCCTACAATGAGCAGTTCTTC,CASSQSSYNEQFF
.,TRBV5-1,TRBJ2-1,.,TGCGCCAGCAGCTTGGGAGGGCCGGACCTCGGGAATGAGCAGTTCTTC,CASSLGGPDLGNEQFF
TRBD1,TRBV10-1,TRBJ2-5,.,TGCGCCAGCAGTGAGTCGAGTGGGACAGGGGGCGAAGAGACCCAGTACTTC,CASSESSGTGGEETQYF
TRBD2,TRBV7-8,TRBJ2-1,.,TGTGCCAGCAGCTTTAGCGGGGGGGTACGGAATGAGCAGTTCTTC,CASSFSGGVRNEQFF
.,TRBV28,TRBJ2-2,.,TGTGCCAGCAGTTTATTAGGGGAGCTGTTTTTT,CASSLLGELFF
TRBD2,TRBV6-5,TRBJ2-1,few,TGTGCCGCTAAAATAGCGGGGGGCTCCTACAATGAGCAGTTCTTC,CAAKIAGGSYNEQFF
.,TRBV7-2,TRBJ1-5,.,TGTGCCAGCAGCTTAGGAGTGGTCAATCAGCCCCAGCATTTT,CASSLGVVNQPQHF
TRBD1,TRBV6-1,TRBJ1-1,.,TGTGCCAGCAGTGACCCCGGACAGGGCGCATCCTTATCCAGTGAAGCTTTCTTT,CASSDPGQGASLSSEAFF
.,TRBV6-6,TRBJ1-2,.,TGTGCCAGCAGTTACTCGAGGCAGGGAAGTAACTATGGCTACACCTTC,CASSYSRQGSNYGYTF
.,TRBV7-9,TRBJ2-7,.,TGTGCCAGCAGCTTAGTCAACTACGAGCAGTACTTC,CASSLVNYEQYF
.,TRBV28,TRBJ2-7,.,TGTGCCAGCTCCGTCGGTCTGTACGAGCAGTACTTC,CASSVGLYEQYF
.,TRBV6-5,TRBJ1-2,.,TGTGCCAGCAGTTACTCAGGGGGAGATGGCTACACCTTC,CASSYSGGDGYTF
.,TRBV7-2,TRBJ2-7,.,TGTGCCAGCAGCTTAGACGGACAGTTCTACGAGCAGTACTTC,CASSLDGQFYEQYF
.,TRBV5-1,TRBJ2-3,.,TGCGCCAGCAGCACTACCCTCACAGATACGCAGTATTTT,CASSTTLTDTQYF
.,TRBV6-5,TRBJ2-2,.,TGTGCCAGCAGGGACACAGACACCGGGGAGCTGTTTTTT,CASRDTDTGELFF
.,TRBV5-1,TRBJ1-1,.,TGCGCCAGCAGCTTGGTGGAGGGAACAGGAGCTTTCTTT,CASSLVEGTGAFF
.,TRBV19,TRBJ1-1,.,TGTGCCAGTAGTATTGGTGACCGGAGGGCTGAAGCTTTCTTT,CASSIGDRRAEAFF
.,TRBV19,TRBJ1-1,.,TGTGCCAGTAGCCCCGTTTTTCTGGGGGCGTGGAAGAACACTGAAGCTTTCTTT,CASSPVFLGAWKNTEAFF
.,TRBV5-1,TRBJ2-2,once,TGCGCCAGCAGCTTGGGCAGCACCGGGGAGCTGTTTTTT,CASSLGSTGELFF
TRBD1,TRBV19,TRBJ1-6,.,TGTGCCAGTAGTATTGGGACAGGGCCTACTTCACCCCTCCACTTT,CASSIGTGPTSPLHF
.,TRBV19,TRBJ2-3,.,TGTGCCAGTAGTATTCTAGCCCTCACAGATACGCAGTATTTT,CASSILALTDTQYF
.,TRBV7-9,TRBJ2-3,.,TGTGCCAGCAGCTTAGCTGGCTCCAGCACAGATACGCAGTATTTT,CASSLAGSSTDTQYF
.,TRBV4-1,TRBJ1-4,.,TGCGCCAGCAGCCCACAGGAGTTAAATGAAAAACTGTTTTTT,CASSPQELNEKLFF
.,TRBV7-9,TRBJ1-4,.,TGTGCCAGCAGCTTGAGGCAGGGTGGAGAAAAACTGTTTTTT,CASSLRQGGEKLFF
TRBD2,TRBV27,TRBJ2-1,few,TGTGCCAGCAGGACGCGAGTGAGCGGGGATTCTAATGAGCAGTTCTTC,CASRTRVSGDSNEQFF
TRBD1,TRBV25-1,TRBJ1-6,.,TGTGCCAGCAGTAGCCGGGACAGAGAATCACCCCTCCACTTT,CASSSRDRESPLHF
.,TRBV7-2,TRBJ1-5,.,TGTGCCAGCAGCCTAAGACCCGGGTCCTTCAATCAGCCCCAGCATTTT,CASSLRPGSFNQPQHF
TRBD2,TRBV7-2,TRBJ2-2,.,TGTGCCAGCAGCTCCCGGACTAGAGGGGAGCTGTTTTTT,CASSSRTRGELFF
.,TRBV15,TRBJ1-4,.,TGTGCCACCAGCAAACAGGGTAATGAAAAACTGTTTTTT,CATSKQGNEKLFF
TRBD1,TRBV19,TRBJ2-3,.,TGTGCCAGTAGATCCGCAGGGGGCCTCAGCACAGATACGCAGTATTTT,CASRSAGGLSTDTQYF
.,TRBV5-1,TRBJ1-2,.,TGCGCCAGCAGCGCGGACATCTACTATGGCTACACCTTC,CASSADIYYGYTF
TRBD1,TRBV28,TRBJ1-1,.,TGTGCCAGCAGTTTATTAGATACAGGGGGCTCTGAAGCTTTCTTT,CASSLLDTGGSEAFF
TRBD1,TRBV19,TRBJ1-1,.,TGTGCCAGTAGGGGGGGACAGGGGGCGCCGGGAAACACTGAAGCTTTCTTT,CASRGGQGAPGNTEAFF
TRBD1,TRBV11-3,TRBJ2-7,.,TGTGCCAGCAGCTTCCCGGGACAGGGCAGCTACGAGCAGTACTTC,CASSFPGQGSYEQYF
.,TRBV11-3,TRBJ2-7,few,TGTGCCAGCAGCTTAACAGGGTTTATCTACGAGCAGTACTTC,CASSLTGFIYEQYF
TRBD1,TRBV5-1,TRBJ2-7,.,TGCGCCAGCAGCTTGTTTGGGACAGTCTCCTACGAGCAGTACTTC,CASSLFGTVSYEQYF
TRBD1,TRBV5-1,TRBJ2-7,once,TGCGCCAGCAGAACGGGGGGGACAGGGGGCTACGAGCAGTACTTC,CASRTGGTGGYEQYF
TRBD1,TRBV11-3,TRBJ2-7,.,TGTGCCAGCAGCTATCTCCGGGACAGGGGCGAGCAGTACTTC,CASSYLRDRGEQYF
.,TRBV19,TRBJ1-1,.,TGTGCCAGTAGCGCCAGGGAGGTAACTGAAGCTTTCTTT,CASSAREVTEAFF
TRBD2,TRBV5-1,TRBJ2-1,.,TGCGCCAGCAGCTTGGCTGGGGGGGGGTACAATGAGCAGTTCTTC,CASSLAGGGYNEQFF
.,TRBV5-6,TRBJ2-6,few,TGTGCCAGCAGCTTGGTGGCCATCTCTGGGGCCAACGTCCTGACTTTC,CASSLVAISGANVLTF
.,TRBV7-9,TRBJ2-7,.,TGTGCCAGCAGCTTAGCGGGTCAGGGGGGCCTTCCCGAGCAGTACTTC,CASSLAGQGGLPEQYF
TRBD1,TRBV28,TRBJ2-3,.,TGTGCCAGCAGGACGACAGGGAGTTCCCGCACAGATACGCAGTATTTT,CASRTTGSSRTDTQYF
TRBD1,TRBV4-1,TRBJ2-5,.,TGCGCCAGCAGCCAAGATTTAGGGGGCAAGGCTGAGACCCAGTACTTC,CASSQDLGGKAETQYF